This paragraph covers one TCR beta chain sequence. Its antigen is as yet unknown. The sample is drawn from a study of OX40 agonist ivuxolimab in advanced cancers. The overall study: Aged 23 to 79 with a mean of about 60 years, they were around 79% male. General study findings and limits: Clonal expansion from baseline to week 6 occurred in both CD4+ and CD8+ T cells. The specificity for antigen of the expanded peripheral T cells was not determined.

This CDR3 is built from 14 residues. Germline V gene lookup returns CDR1 SQVTM and CDR2 ANQGSEA. Trimming removed 3 bases from V and 7 bases from J, with 18 bases in between. Generated by immunoSEQ multiplex PCR, the TCRdb table keeps only in-frame clones and is missing some. The sample lists around 56,000 clones, about 85% occurring once. The chain joins TRBV29-1 to TRBJ1-2, with D possibly being TRBD1 (5 bases). Sequencing was performed on CD4+ or CD8+ T cells sorted from blood, taken in a trial of the OX40 agonist ivuxolimab. This sequence originates from an adult with an advanced solid tumor such as melanoma, head and neck, liver or kidney cancer. This CDR3 reads CSVDGFRGESGYTF. CDR3 nucleotides: TGCAGCGTTGATGGCTTTCGGGGCGAATCTGGCTACACCTTC.